Shown below are 32 T cell receptor beta chains from a single sample sequenced in a study of T-cell reconstitution after alpha-beta-depleted transplantation in children. A library of TCRbeta sequences, prepared with unique molecular identifiers, was generated. TCRdb reprocessed the PCR reads with MiXCR, giving one entry per CDR3 protein. The sample records 350,000 to 450,000 distinct CDR3 sequences, approximately 20% being singletons. The sequenced sample was PBMCs from the stem cell graft donor, obtained from the stem cell graft. Receptors originate from a human donor who donated a stem cell graft to a child with acute myeloid leukemia.

This clonotype came up many times. The J gene is TRBJ1-1, the V gene TRBV20-1, with a possible D match to TRBD1 (5 bases). V gave up 1 base and J gave up 3 bases, with 6 bases separating them. Germline values: CDR1 DFQATT, CDR2 SNEGSKA (reference sequence). The CDR3 runs 12 residues. DNA of the CDR3: TGCAGTGCTAGAGGGGACCACACTGAAGCTTTCTTT. It is translated as CSARGDHTEAFF.

The chain uses TRBV12-3 or TRBV12-4 and TRBJ2-7, with 8 bases lining up with TRBD1. V lost 6 bases and J lost 1; bases outside the gene matches: 11. The CDR3 length is 16 residues. CDR3 DNA sequence: TGTGCCAGCAGCCCATGGACAGGGAAGGGTTCCTACGAGCAGTACTTC. Its translation is CASSPWTGKGSYEQYF.

The chain joins TRBV27 to TRBJ1-1, with D possibly matching TRBD1 (6 bases). With 5 bases removed from V and 1 base from J, the gap between germline ends came to 14 bases. CDR1 MNHEY and CDR2 SMNVEV come from the germline V gene (reference sequence). The CDR3 consists of 15 residues. The chain's CDR3 is CASSPEGGPNTEAFF. The DNA for the CDR3 is TGTGCCAGCAGTCCCGAGGGGGGGCCGAACACTGAAGCTTTCTTT.

V and J are TRBV20-1 and TRBJ1-2; no firm D call. From germline, CDR1 is DFQATT and CDR2 SNEGSKA (reference sequence). The CDR3 extends over 13 amino acids. V gave up 3 bases and J gave up 6 bases, with 14 bases separating them. CDR3: CSASGANVHGYTF. The DNA for the CDR3 is TGCAGTGCTAGCGGCGCCAACGTCCATGGCTACACCTTC.

The CDR3 sequence: CASSSAGLGGQETQYF. The CDR3, as DNA: TGCGCCAGCAGCTCAGCGGGCCTTGGGGGTCAAGAGACCCAGTACTTC. The rearrangement uses TRBV5-1 and TRBJ2-5; TRBD2 is a possible D gene (6 bases). CDR1 is SGHRS, CDR2 YFSETQ, per germline. This CDR3 contains 16 residues. Trimming cost V 3 bases and J 2 bases, with 17 bases left between them.

Ten or more counts support this clonotype. This rearrangement joins TRBV29-1 to TRBJ2-7; possible D gene TRBD2, 5 bases. The V gene's germline CDR1 is SQVTM and CDR2 ANQGSEA. V was trimmed by 4 bases and J by 3 bases, leaving 16 bases between them. The CDR3 length is 14 residues. CDR3 loop: CSVAEPGRVYEQYF. DNA for the CDR3: TGCAGCGTTGCGGAACCGGGAAGGGTCTACGAGCAGTACTTC.

This clonotype was seen ten or more times. The V and J genes are TRBV2 and TRBJ2-4, with a possible D match to TRBD1 (5 bases). Germline V gene lookup returns CDR1 SNHLY and CDR2 FYNNEI. The CDR3 extends over 15 amino acids. Trimming stripped 5 bases from V and 3 bases from J, with 14 bases between. The CDR3 DNA is TGTGCCAGCAGTTACAGGTTTCGCGGCAAAAACATTCAGTACTTC. This encodes CASSYRFRGKNIQYF.

A single count supports this clonotype. The V and J genes are TRBV6-1 and TRBJ2-7; 9 bases line up with TRBD1. The CDR3 contains 14 residues. With V trimmed by 7 bases and J by 2 bases, 6 bases remained unmatched. CDR1 is MNHNS, CDR2 SASEGT, per germline. CDR3 sequence: CASTQDRGPYEQYF. In DNA, the CDR3 is TGTGCCAGCACCCAGGACAGGGGCCCCTACGAGCAGTACTTC.

This clonotype was counted a few times. The V call is TRBV7-3, the J call TRBJ2-7, with 9 bases matching TRBD2. The length of the CDR3 is 16 residues. The V segment lost 2 bases and the J segment 12 bases; nucleotides outside the gene matches: 17. Germline V gene data show CDR1 as SGHTA and CDR2 as FQGTGA. This CDR3 is CASSLGSRSGTSHLYF. For the CDR3, the DNA is TGTGCCAGCAGCTTAGGGTCCCGATCCGGGACTAGCCACCTGTACTTC.

The chain couples TRBV7-2 to TRBJ1-5, with D possibly being TRBD1 (5 bases). The CDR3 extends over 15 amino acids. V lost 1 base to trimming and J lost 6 bases, with 13 bases between them. Germline values: CDR1 SGHTA, CDR2 FQGNSA. The CDR3 region is CASSLEGGGAQPQHF. CDR3 DNA sequence: TGTGCCAGCAGCTTAGAGGGTGGTGGGGCTCAGCCCCAGCATTTT.

The chain recombines TRBV28 with TRBJ2-7; 8 bases are shared with TRBD2. The CDR3 covers 15 residues. Germline V gives CDR1 MDHEN, CDR2 SYDVKM. V lost 5 bases to trimming and J lost 4 bases; unmatched junction nucleotides: 10. For the CDR3, the DNA is TGTGCCAGCAGTGTACCGGGACTAGAGACTTACGAGCAGTACTTC. Its protein is CASSVPGLETYEQYF.

This chain connects TRBV3-1 to TRBJ2-1; unclear D gene. V gave up 0 bases and J gave up 9 bases, with 12 bases separating them. Germline V gene lookup returns CDR1 LGHDT and CDR2 YNNKEL (reference sequence). This CDR3 region has 14 residues. As DNA, the CDR3 is TGTGCCAGCAGCCAAGACCCTTTCAAGGGTGAGCAGTTCTTC. Its translation: CASSQDPFKGEQFF.

This clonotype came up a few times. The gene calls are TRBV12-3 or TRBV12-4 and TRBJ2-7; TRBD1 matches at 8 bases. This CDR3 comprises 13 residues. V shed 7 bases, J shed 4 bases, and the junction held 6 bases outside the gene matches. For the CDR3, the DNA is TGTGCCAGCAACGCAGGGGGCCCATACGAGCAGTACTTC. Translating it yields CASNAGGPYEQYF.

There are many counts of this clonotype. J is TRBJ2-7 and V is TRBV25-1, with D perhaps matching TRBD2 (7 bases). V lost 5 bases and J lost 2, with 19 bases in between. The germline V gene has CDR1 MGHDK and CDR2 SYGVNS. CDR3 length: 16 amino acids. CDR3 DNA: TGTGCCAGCAGTAAAAGAGGGGGGGCATCGACCTACGAGCAGTACTTC. Amino acids: CASSKRGGASTYEQYF.

In this sample, this clonotype turned up once. The rearrangement links TRBV11-2 to TRBJ2-3; D may be TRBD1 (6 bases). Deletions cut 1 base from V and 8 bases from J, with 10 bases between. There are 13 residues in the CDR3. Per the germline V gene, CDR1 is SGHAT and CDR2 is FQNNGV. As DNA, the CDR3 is TGTGCCAGCAGCTTAGCACCCAGGGGTACGCAGTATTTT. Translated, it gives CASSLAPRGTQYF. Based on the CDR3 plus reference TRBV11-2 and TRBJ2-3, the full variable domain is EAGVAQSPRYKIIEKRQSVAFWCNPISGHATLYWYQQILGQGPKLLIQFQNNGVVDDSQLPKDRFSAERLKGVDSTLKIQPAKLEDSAVYLCASSLAPRGTQYFGPGTRLTVL.

The chain recombines TRBV6-2 or TRBV6-3 with TRBJ2-1, with 11 bases fitting TRBD2. With 7 bases clipped from V and 10 bases from J, the junction kept 9 bases outside the gene matches. The germline CDR1 and CDR2 sequences are MNHEY and SVGEGT. The CDR3 sequence is 14 residues long. CDR3 residues: CASTNSGRVGEQFF. CDR3 DNA sequence: TGTGCCAGCACCAATAGCGGGAGGGTGGGCGAGCAGTTCTTC.

This clonotype was observed a single time. This chain joins TRBV20-1 and TRBJ1-5, with D maybe TRBD1 (6 bases). V was cut by 4 bases and J by 3 bases, with 10 bases left in between. The CDR3 loop spans 13 amino acids. Germline loops: CDR1 DFQATT, CDR2 SNEGSKA (reference sequence). The CDR3 here is CSAISGANQPQHF. CDR3 coding DNA: TGCAGTGCTATTTCAGGGGCCAATCAGCCCCAGCATTTT.

The chain recombines TRBV3-1 with TRBJ2-1, with a possible D match to TRBD2 (5 bases). The CDR3 covers 15 residues. The V gene's germline CDR1 is LGHDT and CDR2 YNNKEL (reference sequence). The V end lost 4 bases, the J end lost 9 bases, and 19 bases lay between the germline ends. CDR3 nucleotide sequence: TGTGCCAGCAGCCCCCAATTTGGGAGCCGGGTTGAGCAGTTCTTC. It specifies CASSPQFGSRVEQFF.

This sequence joins TRBV5-1 and TRBJ2-7; 8 positions match TRBD1. Germline V gene lookup returns CDR1 SGHRS and CDR2 YFSETQ. The V gene end was trimmed by 4 bases and the J gene end by 6 bases; junction bases not matched to a gene: 3. CDR3 size: 12 residues. CDR3 coding DNA: TGCGCCAGCAGCCTCGGACAGGGCGAGCAGTACTTC. As protein: CASSLGQGEQYF.

This clonotype showed up many times. The rearrangement joins TRBV6-2 or TRBV6-3 to TRBJ2-7; 7 nucleotides match TRBD2. J gave up 6 bases and V 2 bases, and 7 bases lay outside the gene matches. The CDR3 has 14 amino acids. The germline CDR1 and CDR2 sequences are MNHEY and SVGEGT. The CDR3 is CASSYEAGVREQYF. The CDR3 DNA is TGTGCCAGCAGTTACGAGGCGGGAGTACGCGAGCAGTACTTC.

This clonotype has ten or more counts. J is TRBJ2-3 and V is TRBV29-1; D is unclear. The germline gives CDR1 SQVTM, CDR2 ANQGSEA. The CDR3 is 14 residues long. Trimming left V 4 bases short and J 0 bases short, with 11 bases between. The DNA of the CDR3 is TGCAGCGTTGTAACGGAACGCAGCACAGATACGCAGTATTTT. Its protein product is CSVVTERSTDTQYF.

In its sample, this clonotype was seen a few times. V is TRBV18 and J is TRBJ1-6, with D unclear. Germline CDR1 reads KGHSH; CDR2 reads LQKENI. The CDR3 is 13 residues long. The V gene lost 4 bases and the J gene lost 10 bases, with 11 bases spanning the gap. CDR3 DNA: TGTGCCAGCTCACTGGAGGGTGGATCACCCCTCCACTTT. It specifies CASSLEGGSPLHF.

This clonotype was seen more than once but under ten times. V is TRBV15 and J is TRBJ1-2; 8 bases agree with TRBD1. This CDR3 is 13 amino acids long. CDR1 is LNHNV and CDR2 is YYDKDF in the germline V gene (reference sequence). The V and J ends lost 5 bases and 7 bases, in that order; junction bases with no gene match: 6. The CDR3 region is CATSVRTGSGYTF. In DNA, the CDR3 is TGTGCCACCAGCGTACGGACAGGGAGTGGCTACACCTTC.

Only a few counts were recorded for this clonotype. The chain uses TRBV10-2 and TRBJ2-7; 14 bases agree with TRBD2. V shed 4 bases, J shed 6 bases, and the junction held 8 bases outside the gene matches. Per the germline V gene, CDR1 is WSHSY and CDR2 is SAAADI. The CDR3 has 16 residues. This CDR3 reads CASSGGTSGSSGEQYF. The CDR3 DNA reads TGCGCCAGCAGTGGGGGGACTAGCGGGAGTTCAGGCGAGCAGTACTTC.

This chain joins TRBV20-1 and TRBJ1-6, with 7 bases identical to TRBD1. The germline gives CDR1 DFQATT, CDR2 SNEGSKA (reference sequence). V was pared by 3 bases and J by 9 bases, with 8 bases of the junction left unmatched. CDR3 length: 14 amino acids. The CDR3 protein is CSARPTGESSPLHF. DNA of the CDR3: TGCAGTGCTAGGCCTACAGGGGAGAGTTCACCCCTCCACTTT.

This clonotype was found a few times. This chain joins TRBV15 and TRBJ2-2; weak D call: TRBD1 (5 bases). CDR3 length: 14 residues. From germline, CDR1 is LNHNV and CDR2 YYDKDF (reference sequence). V was shortened by 7 bases and J by 3 bases, with 12 bases between the two germline ends. The DNA for the CDR3 is TGTGCCACCATAGGGGCCCCGGACACCGGGGAGCTGTTTTTT. It encodes CATIGAPDTGELFF.

This clonotype was seen at least ten times. This chain joins TRBV12-3 or TRBV12-4 and TRBJ2-7; D is perhaps TRBD2 (6 bases). The CDR3 consists of 14 residues. Trimming removed 3 bases at V and 6 bases at J, with 15 bases between. CDR3 in DNA: TGTGCCAGCAGTTTGGTGGGGCTAGCGACCGAGCAGTACTTC. This codes for CASSLVGLATEQYF.

The CDR3, as DNA: TGTGCCACCAGTGACCTTGGGACAGGAAAAGAGACCCAGTACTTC. Protein sequence: CATSDLGTGKETQYF. This chain links TRBV24-1 with TRBJ2-5; 8 nucleotides match TRBD1. V trimming: 4 bases; J trimming: 3 bases; junction bases outside the gene matches: 6. Germline CDR1 is KGHDR and CDR2 is SFDVKD. The CDR3 is made up of 15 amino acids.

The V call is TRBV3-1, the J call TRBJ2-1, with D possibly matching TRBD1 (6 bases). The CDR3 is 15 amino acids. Germline assignment: CDR1 LGHDT and CDR2 YNNKEL (reference sequence). V was pared by 5 bases and J by 9 bases, with 20 bases between. CDR3 amino acids: CASSKSTGTRFEQFF. CDR3 sequence (DNA): TGTGCCAGCAGCAAAAGTACCGGGACACGTTTTGAGCAGTTCTTC.

The chain employs TRBV10-3 and TRBJ2-2; D might be TRBD2 (5 bases). V gave up 0 bases and J gave up 3 bases, with 11 bases separating them. The CDR3 extends over 16 amino acids. Germline assignment: CDR1 ENHRY and CDR2 SYGVKD. CDR3 region: CAISESGRRDTGELFF. DNA for the CDR3: TGTGCCATCAGTGAGTCGGGCAGGCGGGACACCGGGGAGCTGTTTTTT.

The CDR3 DNA follows: TGTGCCAGCAGCTCCTGGACTAGCCAAAGAGGGGATACGCAGTATTTT. Translating gives CASSSWTSQRGDTQYF. J is TRBJ2-3 and V is TRBV13, with TRBD2 matching 8 bases. Germline V CDR1 and CDR2: PRHDT, FYEKMQ (reference sequence). This CDR3 is 16 amino acids long. With V trimmed by 4 bases and J by 6 bases, 12 bases remained unmatched.

V and J are TRBV4-2 and TRBJ1-2; D perhaps matches TRBD1 (5 bases). The CDR3 has 14 residues. Trimming stripped 1 base from V and 7 bases from J, with 13 bases between. Germline CDR1 reads LGHNA; CDR2 reads YNFKEQ. The CDR3 coding sequence is TGTGCCAGCAGCCAAGGCCTGGGGGGGTTTGGCTACACCTTC. Amino acid sequence: CASSQGLGGFGYTF.